One sample yielded the 15 T cell receptor beta chains listed below, sequenced in a study of OX40 agonist ivuxolimab in advanced cancers. The method was immunoSEQ multiplex PCR; TCRdb's version includes in-frame clones alone and lacks a portion of them. The table records 60,000 to 80,000 clones, 84% of them present only once. The input for sequencing was CD4+ or CD8+ T cells sorted from blood, taken in a trial of the OX40 agonist ivuxolimab. The receptors were gathered from an adult with an advanced solid tumor such as melanoma, head and neck, liver or kidney cancer.

This clone came up a few times. V is TRBV5-1 and J is TRBJ1-6, with D unclear. V lost 0 bases, J lost 6 bases, and 10 bases lay in between. Germline V gene sequence: CDR1 SGHRS, CDR2 YFSETQ. The CDR3 runs 15 residues. CDR3 in amino acids: CASSLDPGPNSPLHF. The CDR3 coding sequence is TGCGCCAGCAGCTTGGATCCTGGCCCTAATTCACCCCTCCACTTT.

The CDR3 nucleotides are TGCGCCAGCAGCTTCCGGGACAGTAGCAATCAGCCCCAGCATTTT. Residues: CASSFRDSSNQPQHF. The rearrangement joins TRBV4-1 to TRBJ1-5; 7 bases match TRBD1. Germline assignment: CDR1 MGHRA and CDR2 YSYEKL. With V trimmed by 5 bases and J by 0 bases, 4 bases remained unmatched. CDR3 length: 15 amino acids.

The chain combines TRBV6-5 with TRBJ1-1; 9 bases line up with TRBD1. This CDR3 has 15 residues. The germline V gene has CDR1 MNHEY and CDR2 SVGAGI. V lost 5 bases, J lost 1 base, and 5 bases stayed unmatched. CDR3 DNA: TGTGCCAGCAGTCCCTGGACAGGGGAGAACACTGAAGCTTTCTTT. Protein product: CASSPWTGENTEAFF.

This chain connects TRBV5-1 to TRBJ1-2; 7 bases agree with TRBD1. In germline, CDR1 is SGHRS, CDR2 YFSETQ. This CDR3 is built from 14 residues. V dropped 4 bases and J dropped 6; count of bases not matched to a gene: 9. CDR3 coding DNA: TGCGCCAGCAGCCCGGGACAGCCTCGAGATGGCTACACCTTC. This gives the protein CASSPGQPRDGYTF.

The rearrangement uses TRBV19 and TRBJ2-5; weak D call: TRBD1 (5 bases). The CDR3 is 14 residues long. V lost 5 bases and J 7 bases, leaving 17 bases between the germline ends. Germline CDR1 LNHDA, CDR2 SQIVND (reference sequence). The CDR3 coding sequence is TGTGCCAGTAGTCGGGCTGGCAGGGATGCGACCCAGTACTTC. Translating it yields CASSRAGRDATQYF.

The chain is built from TRBV18 and TRBJ1-1, with 7 bases fitting TRBD1. The germline CDR1 and CDR2 sequences are KGHSH and LQKENI. The CDR3 is 16 amino acids. V lost 0 bases and J lost 5; bases outside the gene matches: 9. In DNA form, the CDR3 reads TGTGCCAGCTCACCACCCTCGTCTCAGGGGGGGACTGAAGCTTTCTTT. Amino acid sequence: CASSPPSSQGGTEAFF.

This sequence joins TRBV7-9 and TRBJ1-1; a possible D gene is TRBD1 (6 bases). V dropped 1 base and J dropped 4 bases, with 16 bases sitting between them. The CDR3 sequence is 16 residues long. Germline CDR1 and CDR2: SEHNR and FQNEAQ (reference sequence). The CDR3 DNA reads as TGTGCCAGCAGCTTAGTGGGGGGGGCTCGGGTCACTGAAGCTTTCTTT. Its translation: CASSLVGGARVTEAFF.

On this clone: The junction departs from germline at one end; a sequencing error may be responsible. This chain links TRBV6-5 with TRBJ1-5; no definite D call. Germline lookup yields CDR1 MNHEY and CDR2 SVGAGI. The CDR3 runs 13 residues. The DNA for the CDR3 is TGTGCCAGCGGTTACGAAGGGAGGCAGCCCCAGCATTTT. Translated, it gives CASGYEGRQPQHF.

This clone appeared a few times. The gene calls are TRBV5-1 and TRBJ2-3; TRBD1 is a possible D gene (5 bases). V shed 2 bases and J shed 2 bases, with 15 bases lying between them. The CDR3 contains 16 residues. Germline V gives CDR1 SGHRS, CDR2 YFSETQ. CDR3 nucleotide sequence: TGCGCCAGCAGCTTTCTTCAGGGCATCTCCACAGATACGCAGTATTTT. Its translation: CASSFLQGISTDTQYF.

The chain carries TRBV4-1 and TRBJ2-3; 7 bases line up with TRBD1. This CDR3 is built from 15 residues. Per germline, CDR1 MGHRA and CDR2 YSYEKL. The V and J ends lost 6 bases and 6 bases, in that order; junction bases with no gene match: 12. The DNA of the CDR3 is TGCGCCAGCAGTCGACAGAGACAGGGCGGGGATACGCAGTATTTT. Translated: CASSRQRQGGDTQYF.

The V gene is TRBV6-6, the J gene TRBJ1-2; tentative D call: TRBD1 (6 bases). The germline V gene encodes CDR1 MNHNY and CDR2 SVGAGI (reference sequence). This CDR3 region has 16 residues. V lost 5 bases and J lost 0, with 16 bases in between. The CDR3 region is CASSKAGGLTNYGYTF. In nucleotides, the CDR3 is TGTGCCAGCAGTAAGGCCGGGGGGCTGACTAACTATGGCTACACCTTC.

V is TRBV29-1 and J is TRBJ2-1, with 7 bases fitting TRBD1. The length of the CDR3 is 15 residues. Per the germline V gene, CDR1 is SQVTM and CDR2 is ANQGSEA. Trimming cost V 1 base and J 3 bases; bases outside gene matches: 6. The CDR3 here is CSVEGGWDSYNEQFF. In nucleotides, the CDR3 is TGCAGCGTTGAAGGGGGGTGGGACAGCTACAATGAGCAGTTCTTC.

The V gene is TRBV4-3, the J gene TRBJ1-4; D ambiguous. Trimming removed 0 bases at V and 0 bases at J, with 17 bases between. CDR1 and CDR2 from the germline V gene are LGHNA and YSLEER. The CDR3 totals 19 residues. This chain's CDR3 is CASSQDKVGSGATNEKLFF. The CDR3 DNA follows: TGCGCCAGCAGCCAAGATAAAGTTGGCAGCGGAGCAACTAATGAAAAACTGTTTTTT.

The genes are TRBV18 and TRBJ1-1, with 9 positions matching TRBD1. Trimming removed 1 base from V and 6 bases from J; junction bases left unmatched: 12. Germline values: CDR1 KGHSH, CDR2 LQKENI. The CDR3 contains 17 residues. The CDR3 sequence is CASSPRTGVGDGPEAFF. The CDR3 bases are TGTGCCAGCTCACCACGGACAGGGGTGGGGGACGGCCCTGAAGCTTTCTTT.

J is TRBJ2-6 and V is TRBV5-1; D remains ambiguous. This CDR3 spans 15 amino acids. Germline CDR1 is SGHRS and CDR2 is YFSETQ. Deletions cut 6 bases from V and 4 bases from J, with 14 bases between. Here the CDR3 reads CASTLLESGANVLTF. CDR3 in DNA: TGCGCCAGCACCCTTTTAGAATCCGGGGCCAACGTCCTGACTTTC.